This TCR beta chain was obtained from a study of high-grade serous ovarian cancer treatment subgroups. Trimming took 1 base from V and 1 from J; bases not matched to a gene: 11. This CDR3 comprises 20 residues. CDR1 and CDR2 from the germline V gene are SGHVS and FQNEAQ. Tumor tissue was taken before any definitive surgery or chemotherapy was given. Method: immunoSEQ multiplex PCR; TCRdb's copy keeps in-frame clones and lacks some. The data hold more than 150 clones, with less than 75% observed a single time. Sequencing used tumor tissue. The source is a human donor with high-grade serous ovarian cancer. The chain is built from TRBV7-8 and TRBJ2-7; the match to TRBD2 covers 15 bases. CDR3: CASSLVGSGLAGGSSYEQYF. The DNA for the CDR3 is TGTGCCAGCAGCTTAGTGGGGTCGGGACTAGCGGGAGGATCTTCCTACGAGCAGTACTTC.